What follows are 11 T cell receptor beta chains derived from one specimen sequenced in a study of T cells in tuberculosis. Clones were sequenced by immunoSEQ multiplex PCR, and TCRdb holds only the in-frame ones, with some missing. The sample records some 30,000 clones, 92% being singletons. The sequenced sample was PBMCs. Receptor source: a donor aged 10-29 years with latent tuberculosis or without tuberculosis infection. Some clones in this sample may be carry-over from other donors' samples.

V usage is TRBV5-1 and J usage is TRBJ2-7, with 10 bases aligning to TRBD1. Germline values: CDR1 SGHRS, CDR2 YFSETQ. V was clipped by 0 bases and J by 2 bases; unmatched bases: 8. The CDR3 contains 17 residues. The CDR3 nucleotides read TGCGCCAGCAGCTTGGGGCCTCGGGACAGGGGTACCTACGAGCAGTACTTC. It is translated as CASSLGPRDRGTYEQYF. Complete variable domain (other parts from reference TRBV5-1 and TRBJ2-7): KAGVTQTPRYLIKTRGQQVTLSCSPISGHRSVSWYQQTPGQGLQFLFEYFSETQRNKGNFPGRFSGRQFSNSRSEMNVSTLELGDSALYLCASSLGPRDRGTYEQYFGPGTRLTVT.

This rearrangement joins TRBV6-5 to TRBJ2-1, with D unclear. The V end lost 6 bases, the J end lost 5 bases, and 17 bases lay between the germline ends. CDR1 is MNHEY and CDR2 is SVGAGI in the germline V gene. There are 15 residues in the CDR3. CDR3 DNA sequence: TGTGCCAGCAGCCCTGAGTACGGAGAGAACAATGAGCAGTTCTTC. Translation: CASSPEYGENNEQFF.

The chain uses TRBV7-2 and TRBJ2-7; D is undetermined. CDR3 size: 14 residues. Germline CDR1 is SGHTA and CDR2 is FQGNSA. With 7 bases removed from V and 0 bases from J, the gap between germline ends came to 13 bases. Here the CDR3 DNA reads TGTGCCAGCACCCGATCTTCGGGCTCCTACGAGCAGTACTTC. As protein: CASTRSSGSYEQYF.

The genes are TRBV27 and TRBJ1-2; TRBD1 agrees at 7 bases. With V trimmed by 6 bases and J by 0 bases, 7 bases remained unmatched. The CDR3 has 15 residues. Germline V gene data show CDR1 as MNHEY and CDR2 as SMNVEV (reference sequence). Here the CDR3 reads CASREDRDSNYGYTF. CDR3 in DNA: TGTGCCAGCAGGGAAGACAGGGATTCTAACTATGGCTACACCTTC.

The CDR3 DNA sequence: TGTGCCAGCATCGGGGGGGGTTCTGGGGCCAACGTCCTGACTTTC. Translation: CASIGGGSGANVLTF. V and J are TRBV6-1 and TRBJ2-6, with TRBD2 matching over 8 bases. This CDR3 region has 15 residues. The V gene end was trimmed by 7 bases and the J gene end by 1 base; junction bases not matched to a gene: 3. CDR1 is MNHNS, CDR2 SASEGT, per germline.

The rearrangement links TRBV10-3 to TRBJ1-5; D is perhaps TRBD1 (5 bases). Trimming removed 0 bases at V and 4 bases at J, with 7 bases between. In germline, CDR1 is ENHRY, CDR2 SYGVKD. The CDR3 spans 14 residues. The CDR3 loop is CAISESSGNQPQHF. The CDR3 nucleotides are TGTGCCATCAGTGAGTCGTCAGGGAATCAGCCCCAGCATTTT.

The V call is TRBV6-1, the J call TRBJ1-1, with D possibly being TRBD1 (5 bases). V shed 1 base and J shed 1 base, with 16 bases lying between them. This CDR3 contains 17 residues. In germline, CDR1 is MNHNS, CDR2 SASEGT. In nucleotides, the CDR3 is TGTGCCAGCAGTGAAGGATTAGGGGCAGAATGGAACACTGAAGCTTTCTTT. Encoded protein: CASSEGLGAEWNTEAFF.

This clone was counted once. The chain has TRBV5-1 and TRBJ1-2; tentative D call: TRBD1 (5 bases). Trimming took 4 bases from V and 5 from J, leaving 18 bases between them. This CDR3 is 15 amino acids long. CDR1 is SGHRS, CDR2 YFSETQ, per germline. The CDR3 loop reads CASSGSAETAYGYTF. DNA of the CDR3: TGCGCCAGCAGCGGATCTGCCGAGACAGCATATGGCTACACCTTC.

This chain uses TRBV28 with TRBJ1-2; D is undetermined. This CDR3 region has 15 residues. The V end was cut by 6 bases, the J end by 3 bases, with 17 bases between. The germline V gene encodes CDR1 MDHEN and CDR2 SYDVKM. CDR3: CASSPPHYGDYGYTF. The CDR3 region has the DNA TGTGCCAGCAGCCCACCCCACTACGGGGACTATGGCTACACCTTC.

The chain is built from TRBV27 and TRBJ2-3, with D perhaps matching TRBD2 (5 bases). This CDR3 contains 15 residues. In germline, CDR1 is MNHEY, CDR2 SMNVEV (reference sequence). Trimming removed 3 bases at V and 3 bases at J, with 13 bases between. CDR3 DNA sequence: TGTGCCAGCAGTTTTGGACTCCCCGGGACAGATACGCAGTATTTT. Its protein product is CASSFGLPGTDTQYF.

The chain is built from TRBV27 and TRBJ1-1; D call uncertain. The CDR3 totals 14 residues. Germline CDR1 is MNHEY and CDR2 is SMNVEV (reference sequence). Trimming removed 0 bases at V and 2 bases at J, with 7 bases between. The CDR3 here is CASSLSASNTEAFF. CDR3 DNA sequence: TGTGCCAGCAGTTTATCGGCCAGTAACACTGAAGCTTTCTTT.